This T cell receptor beta chain was retrieved from a study of PD-L1 blockade in urothelial cancer. The table came from immunoSEQ multiplex PCR; TCRdb's copy has only in-frame clones and leaves some out. This sample has 40,000 to 50,000 clones, with approximately 84% found just once. Germline CDR1 and CDR2: SNHLY and FYNNEI. Trimming removed 6 bases from V and 3 bases from J, with 16 bases in between. This CDR3 has 15 residues. This sample's time point: peripheral blood 6 weeks after treatment start. The sample consisted of PBMCs, taken around atezolizumab (anti-PD-L1) treatment. The genes are TRBV2 and TRBJ2-3, with D possibly matching TRBD1 (5 bases). The source of this sequence is a man aged 60 to 75 with urothelial cancer. CDR3 residues: CASRIRVLETDTQYF. The CDR3 DNA is TGTGCCAGCAGGATCAGGGTCTTGGAAACAGATACGCAGTATTTT.